This TCR beta chain was retrieved from a study of vaccination and CD4 T cells after COVID-19. Study-level background: At a median about 72 days (range 14 to 241) after dose two, post-vaccine samples were obtained.

Time point in this sample: late sampling 161 to 241 days after vaccination in three convalescent patients. The CDR3 length is 13 residues. V gave up 0 bases and J gave up 6 bases, with 8 bases separating them. Germline-derived CDR1 and CDR2 are LNHNV and YYDKDF (reference sequence). MiXCR was run by TCRdb on the PCR reads, yielding one entry per CDR3 protein. This table holds roughly 28,000 distinct CDR3 sequences, 50% found once. The sequencing used CD4+ T cells from blood, collected about 7 months after SARS-CoV-2 vaccination. This receptor was taken from a human donor who had recovered from COVID-19. V and J are TRBV15 and TRBJ1-1; unclear D gene. Here the CDR3 DNA reads TGTGCCACCAGCAGAGAAAGTCTCTCTGAAGCTTTCTTT. Translating it yields CATSRESLSEAFF.